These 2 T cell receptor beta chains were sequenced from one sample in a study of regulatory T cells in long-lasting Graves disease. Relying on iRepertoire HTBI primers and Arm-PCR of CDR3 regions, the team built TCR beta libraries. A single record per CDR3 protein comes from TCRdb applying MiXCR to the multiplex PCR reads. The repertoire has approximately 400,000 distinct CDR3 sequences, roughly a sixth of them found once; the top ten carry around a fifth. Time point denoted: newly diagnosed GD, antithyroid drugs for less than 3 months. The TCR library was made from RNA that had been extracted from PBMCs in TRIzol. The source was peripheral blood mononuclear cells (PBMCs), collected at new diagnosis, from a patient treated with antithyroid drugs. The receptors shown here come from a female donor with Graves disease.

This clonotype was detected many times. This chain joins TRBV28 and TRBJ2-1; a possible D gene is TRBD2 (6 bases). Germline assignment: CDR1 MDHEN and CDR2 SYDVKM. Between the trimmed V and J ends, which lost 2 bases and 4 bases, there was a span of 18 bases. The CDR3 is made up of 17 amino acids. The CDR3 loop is CASSLGGVAAIYNEQFF. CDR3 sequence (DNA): TGTGCCAGCAGTTTAGGGGGTGTAGCGGCCATTTACAATGAGCAGTTCTTC.

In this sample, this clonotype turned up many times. CDR3 sequence reads: CASSRRRLRDRSATNEKLFF. CDR3 nucleotide sequence: TGCGCCAGCAGCCGACGGAGGTTGCGGGACAGATCTGCAACTAATGAAAAACTGTTTTTT. V gene TRBV5-1 combines with J gene TRBJ1-4, with 7 positions matching TRBD1. This CDR3 region has 20 residues. From germline, CDR1 is SGHRS and CDR2 YFSETQ. The V segment lost 4 bases and the J segment 0 bases; nucleotides outside the gene matches: 18. The complete variable domain, with remaining parts taken from reference TRBV5-1 and TRBJ1-4, reads KAGVTQTPRYLIKTRGQQVTLSCSPISGHRSVSWYQQTPGQGLQFLFEYFSETQRNKGNFPGRFSGRQFSNSRSEMNVSTLELGDSALYLCASSRRRLRDRSATNEKLFFGSGTQLSVL.